These 19 T cell receptor beta chains share one sample of origin, sequenced in a study of T-cell reconstitution after alpha-beta-depleted transplantation in children. Using unique molecular identifiers, the investigators prepared the TCRbeta library. TCRdb re-derived calls from the PCR reads in MiXCR, one entry per CDR3 protein. The sample yields around 440,000 distinct CDR3 sequences, roughly 10% seen once. This sample comprised PBMCs, obtained before TCRalphabeta/CD19-depleted stem cell transplant. All receptors derive from a child aged 2 to 10 with inherited bone marrow failure, due to receive a stem cell transplant.

V gene TRBV28 combines with J gene TRBJ2-7; D not resolved. Germline-derived CDR1 and CDR2 are MDHEN and SYDVKM. V dropped 6 bases and J dropped 2 bases, with 20 bases sitting between them. The CDR3 loop spans 16 amino acids. CDR3 nucleotides: TGTGCCAGCAGAATAACGGCGGAACATTCACCCTACGAGCAGTACTTC. Protein: CASRITAEHSPYEQYF.

This clonotype was seen many times. V usage is TRBV27 and J usage is TRBJ2-7; 7 bases agree with TRBD2. Germline lookup yields CDR1 MNHEY and CDR2 SMNVEV (reference sequence). There are 16 residues in the CDR3. V trimming: 0 bases; J trimming: 4 bases; junction bases outside the gene matches: 9. The CDR3 DNA follows: TGTGCCAGCAGTTTATCTCCTAGCGGCAGCATTTACGAGCAGTACTTC. Translating it yields CASSLSPSGSIYEQYF.

The chain recombines TRBV6-1 with TRBJ2-1; possibly TRBD2 for D (7 bases). CDR1 is MNHNS and CDR2 is SASEGT in the germline V gene. This CDR3 contains 14 residues. V gave up 10 bases and J gave up 3 bases, with 16 bases separating them. Written as DNA, the CDR3 is TGTGCCACAAAGGGGGAGCGGGGCTACAATGAGCAGTTCTTC. As protein: CATKGERGYNEQFF.

This clonotype has a count of ten or more. The chain links TRBV25-1 to TRBJ2-7; D unclear. The CDR3 has 14 amino acids. Germline values: CDR1 MGHDK, CDR2 SYGVNS. V was pared by 2 bases and J by 1 base, with 9 bases between. The CDR3 DNA reads TGTGCCAGCAGTGAAGACATTTGGTCCTACGAGCAGTACTTC. As protein: CASSEDIWSYEQYF.

This clonotype was observed a handful of times. The V gene is TRBV15, the J gene TRBJ2-3; 9 bases agree with TRBD2. The germline gives CDR1 LNHNV, CDR2 YYDKDF (reference sequence). V gave up 3 bases and J gave up 3 bases; unmatched junction bases: 10. The CDR3 has 17 residues. The chain's CDR3 is CATSSWLAGVGTDTQYF. CDR3 DNA sequence: TGTGCCACCAGCAGTTGGTTAGCGGGAGTGGGGACAGATACGCAGTATTTT. The full variable domain, in which reference TRBV15 and TRBJ2-3 provide the parts outside the CDR3, is DAMVIQNPRYQVTQFGKPVTLSCSQTLNHNVMYWYQQKSSQAPKLLFHYYDKDFNNEADTPDNFQSRRPNTSFCFLDIRSPGLGDTAMYLCATSSWLAGVGTDTQYFGPGTRLTVL.

The V call is TRBV7-2, the J call TRBJ1-2; D is possibly TRBD1 (5 bases). V lost 1 base, J lost 10 bases, and 22 bases lay in between. This CDR3 has 16 residues. From germline, CDR1 is SGHTA and CDR2 FQGNSA. CDR3 sequence reads: CASSLEWFRGRAFYTF. The CDR3 bases are TGTGCCAGCAGCTTAGAGTGGTTTCGGGGCAGGGCTTTCTACACCTTC.

This clonotype turned up a few times. The CDR3 DNA is TGTGCCAGCTCAAACAGGGGCGAGCAGTACTTC. It encodes CASSNRGEQYF. The rearrangement joins TRBV18 to TRBJ2-7; 7 positions match TRBD1. Losses at the gene ends were 5 bases for V and 6 bases for J; bases not matched to a gene: 1. The CDR3 sequence is 11 residues long. CDR1 is KGHSH and CDR2 is LQKENI in the germline V gene.

In the case of this clonotype: A clone one base away is much larger, so this may be a read error. The chain employs TRBV12-3 or TRBV12-4 and TRBJ2-7; 8 bases fit TRBD1. This CDR3 comprises 14 residues. For the CDR3, the DNA is TGTGCCAGCAACAGACAGGGGCCTTCCTACGAGCAGCACTTC. Encoded protein: CASNRQGPSYEQHF.

This clonotype was seen repeatedly, ten times or more. The chain recombines TRBV24-1 with TRBJ2-7; no reliable D call. V lost 7 bases and J 2 bases, leaving 8 bases between the germline ends. Germline-derived CDR1 and CDR2 are KGHDR and SFDVKD. This CDR3 spans 12 amino acids. The CDR3 DNA sequence: TGTGCCACCAGGCGGATCCCCTACGAGCAGTACTTC. It specifies CATRRIPYEQYF.

This clonotype was seen at least ten times. The chain joins TRBV20-1 to TRBJ2-1, with TRBD2 identical over 8 bases. J lost 0 bases, V lost 6 bases, and 4 bases had no gene match. CDR3 size: 14 residues. Per the germline V gene, CDR1 is DFQATT and CDR2 is SNEGSKA (reference sequence). In nucleotides, the CDR3 is TGCAGTGCCAAGAGCGGGAGCTCCTACAATGAGCAGTTCTTC. The encoded protein is CSAKSGSSYNEQFF.

This clonotype was found many times. The chain combines TRBV27 with TRBJ2-3; TRBD2 is a possible D gene (7 bases). Trimming cost V 10 bases and J 8 bases, with 16 bases left between them. Looked up from germline, CDR1 is MNHEY and CDR2 is SMNVEV (reference sequence). The CDR3 totals 12 residues. This chain's CDR3 is CAIRRGEGTQYF. For the CDR3, the DNA is TGTGCCATACGAAGGGGGGAGGGTACGCAGTATTTT.

This clonotype was seen more than once but under ten times. The V gene is TRBV18, the J gene TRBJ1-1; weak D call: TRBD1 (5 bases). V dropped 0 bases and J dropped 2 bases, with 16 bases sitting between them. The CDR3 consists of 17 residues. In germline, CDR1 is KGHSH, CDR2 LQKENI. The CDR3 loop reads CASSPPMGEPRNTEAFF. The CDR3 region has the DNA TGTGCCAGCTCACCACCGATGGGGGAGCCAAGAAACACTGAAGCTTTCTTT.

This clonotype has a count of ten or more. The rearrangement joins TRBV28 to TRBJ1-4, with D maybe TRBD1 (5 bases). The CDR3 is made up of 15 amino acids. Germline CDR1 MDHEN, CDR2 SYDVKM. V shed 6 bases and J shed 7 bases, with 18 bases lying between them. As DNA, the CDR3 is TGTGCCAGCAGCCCCCTTGGGACCACGACTGAAAAACTGTTTTTT. Translation gives CASSPLGTTTEKLFF. The full variable domain, rest sourced from reference TRBV28 and TRBJ1-4, is DVKVTQSSRYLVKRTGEKVFLECVQDMDHENMFWYRQDPGLGLRLIYFSYDVKMKEKGDIPEGYSVSREKKERFSLILESASTNQTSMYLCASSPLGTTTEKLFFGSGTQLSVL.

This clonotype was picked up many times. V is TRBV20-1 and J is TRBJ2-2, with TRBD2 matching over 8 bases. The J segment lost 0 bases and the V segment lost 4 bases, leaving 4 bases of the junction unmatched. Germline V gives CDR1 DFQATT, CDR2 SNEGSKA (reference sequence). The CDR3 is 15 amino acids. The CDR3 region has the DNA TGCAGTGCTATAAGCGGGAGTCCGAACACCGGGGAGCTGTTTTTT. Encoded protein: CSAISGSPNTGELFF.

Comment on this clonotype: Possible read error: a much larger clone is one base away. The CDR3 here is CAISAWEGTSNEKLFF. In nucleotides, the CDR3 is TGTGCCATCAGTGCGTGGGAGGGGACAAGTAATGAAAAACTGTTTTTT. The chain combines TRBV10-3 with TRBJ1-4; D perhaps matches TRBD1 (6 bases). The germline gives CDR1 ENHRY, CDR2 SYGVKD. The CDR3 consists of 16 residues. V gave up 4 bases and J gave up 4 bases, with 16 bases separating them.

This clonotype occurred many times. This chain connects TRBV12-3 or TRBV12-4 to TRBJ2-7; D gene unclear. The CDR3 loop spans 13 amino acids. V was pared by 7 bases and J by 2 bases, with 12 bases between. CDR3 DNA sequence: TGTGCCAGCACCTCGGTAGGGCCCTACGAGCAGTACTTC. Residues: CASTSVGPYEQYF.

This clonotype came up a few times. The chain combines TRBV7-2 with TRBJ1-2; D is perhaps TRBD1 (5 bases). The V gene lost 3 bases and the J gene lost 4 bases, with 18 bases spanning the gap. This CDR3 is built from 16 residues. Germline V gene data show CDR1 as SGHTA and CDR2 as FQGNSA. CDR3 nucleotide sequence: TGTGCCAGCAGCTTGAAAACAGGAAATCAAGCCTATGGCTACACCTTC. It yields the protein CASSLKTGNQAYGYTF.

This clonotype was recorded at least ten times. The genes are TRBV14 and TRBJ2-5; maybe TRBD2 (6 bases). V lost 4 bases and J 3 bases, leaving 9 bases between the germline ends. Per the germline V gene, CDR1 is SGHDN and CDR2 is FVKESK. The CDR3 extends over 13 amino acids. The CDR3 here is CASSRDFEETQYF. CDR3 sequence (DNA): TGTGCCAGCAGCCGGGACTTCGAAGAGACCCAGTACTTC.

The table lists this clonotype with many counts. The CDR3: CSVEGRDYGYTF. The CDR3 bases are TGCAGCGTCGAGGGACGAGACTATGGCTACACCTTC. The chain is built from TRBV29-1 and TRBJ1-2, with D tentatively TRBD1 (5 bases). CDR3 length: 12 residues. Looked up from germline, CDR1 is SQVTM and CDR2 is ANQGSEA. V shed 6 bases and J shed 3 bases, with 11 bases lying between them. Complete variable domain (other parts from reference TRBV29-1 and TRBJ1-2): SAVISQKPSRDICQRGTSLTIQCQVDSQVTMMFWYRQQPGQSLTLIATANQGSEATYESGFVIDKFPISRPNLTFSTLTVSNMSPEDSSIYLCSVEGRDYGYTFGSGTRLTVV.